The rows below give T cell receptor beta chains drawn from one sample of a study of blood T cell repertoires in COVID-19. Sequenced by immunoSEQ multiplex PCR; TCRdb stores in-frame clones only, minus some. Counted here are 150,000 or so clones, around 84% occurring once; the ten biggest clones make up 0.45% to 0.6%. The sample taken for sequencing was peripheral blood. These receptors were collected from a man between 60 and 75 years old with COVID-19, enrolled during active disease. CDR3s include the opening cysteine and the closing phenylalanine or tryptophan. A D gene is named only where the DNA matches it firmly. Clone size is given for some rows only: seen once, a few or many times, or a class if the clone is expanded.

>TRBV18|TRBD2|-|TRBJ2-5
TGTGCCAGCTCACCACCGGAATTCGAGGGAGGGGAGACCCAGTACTTC
CASSPPEFEGGETQYF
>TRBV7-9|-|-|TRBJ1-5
TGTGCCAGCAGCCGGGGGACGGACGGGCCCCAGCATTTT
CASSRGTDGPQHF
>TRBV24-1|TRBD2|-|TRBJ2-1
TGTGCCACCAGTGATCCCTCCGCGGGAGGGAACAATGAGCAGTTCTTC
CATSDPSAGGNNEQFF
>TRBV11-3|TRBD1|-|TRBJ2-5
TGTGCCAGCAGCCCGGGACAGCAAGAGACCCAGTACTTC
CASSPGQQETQYF
>TRBV10-3|TRBD2|-|TRBJ2-2
TGTGCCATTGGGACTAGCGGGAGGGGAACCGGGGAGCTGTTTTTT
CAIGTSGRGTGELFF
>TRBV25-1|-|-|TRBJ2-7
TGTGCCAGCAGTGGGGGCCGCCTATCCTACGAGCAGTACTTC
CASSGGRLSYEQYF
>TRBV6-6|-|-|TRBJ1-1
TGTGCCAGCAAGTGGGAAAGGGGAGCTTTCTTT
CASKWERGAFF
>TRBV24-1|TRBD1|-|TRBJ2-3
TGTGCCATCGGACAGGGGTCCACAGATACGCAGTATTTT
CAIGQGSTDTQYF
>TRBV5-1|TRBD1|few|TRBJ2-7
TGCGCCAGCAGCTTCAGTTCAGGGACAGGAACTTACGAGCAGTACTTC
CASSFSSGTGTYEQYF
>TRBV27|TRBD2|-|TRBJ2-2
TGTGCCAGCAGTTTAAGGGTAGCGGGGACGAACACCGGGGAGCTGTTTTTT
CASSLRVAGTNTGELFF
>TRBV7-2|-|-|TRBJ1-6
TGTGCCAGCAGTCGTATCAGTGACTATAATTCACCCCTCCACTTT
CASSRISDYNSPLHF
>TRBV19|-|-|TRBJ1-4
TGTGCCAGTAGTTTAACCGCGGTATCTAATGAAAAACTGTTTTTT
CASSLTAVSNEKLFF
>TRBV24-1|TRBD2|once|TRBJ2-2
TGTGCCACCAGTGAGGCGGGGGGGCGGTCCGGGGAGCTGTTTTTT
CATSEAGGRSGELFF
>TRBV28|TRBD2|-|TRBJ2-3
TGTGCCAGCAGTTCACCGGGACTAGCGGGGGTGGGGGATACGCAGTATTTT
CASSSPGLAGVGDTQYF
>TRBV5-6|-|-|TRBJ2-2
TGTGCCAGCAGCTTATCTACGGCGAACACCGGGGAGCTGTTTTTT
CASSLSTANTGELFF
>TRBV2|-|-|TRBJ2-2
TGTGCCAGCAGGACAGATCTAAACACCGGGGAGCTGTTTTTT
CASRTDLNTGELFF
>TRBV1|-|-|TRBJ2-5
TGCACCAGCAGCCAAGATTCCTCGTCTAGCGGGAGGGAACTACAAGAGACCCAGTACTTC
CTSSQDSSSSGRELQETQYF
>TRBV6-2/TRBV6-3|-|-|TRBJ1-3
TGTGCCAGCAGTGCGGGATTCTCTGGAAACACCATATATTTT
CASSAGFSGNTIYF
>TRBV19|TRBD1|-|TRBJ1-1
TGTGCCAGTAAGGGCAGGGGGACGAACACTGAAGCTTTCTTT
CASKGRGTNTEAFF
>TRBV7-8|-|-|TRBJ2-7
TGTGCCAGCAGCTTGGGAGGGGGGACAGGCCCCCACGAGCAGTACTTC
CASSLGGGTGPHEQYF
>TRBV24-1|-|-|TRBJ1-3
TGTGCCACCAGTGATTCGGCGGCTTACGAAGGAAACACCATATATTTT
CATSDSAAYEGNTIYF
>TRBV7-8|-|-|TRBJ1-1
TGTGCCAGCAGCTCGATAATCAGGGGAGACACTGAAGCTTTCTTT
CASSSIIRGDTEAFF
>TRBV18|-|-|TRBJ2-5
TGTGCCAGCTCACCGTACGACGCCCGAGGACAACAAGAGACCCAGTACTTC
CASSPYDARGQQETQYF
>TRBV2|TRBD1|-|TRBJ2-7
TGTGCCAGCAGTGCCTCGGGGACAGGGACCTACGAGCAGTACTTC
CASSASGTGTYEQYF
>TRBV6-5|-|-|TRBJ2-1
TGTGCCAGCACCTATACCGCTACAGGGATAAGTGAGCAGTTCTTC
CASTYTATGISEQFF
>TRBV7-2|TRBD1|-|TRBJ1-5
TGTGCCAGCAGCTATGGACAGGCCGCCAATCAGCCCCAGCATTTT
CASSYGQAANQPQHF
>TRBV28|TRBD1|few|TRBJ1-6
TGTGCCAGCAGTAGACGGGACAGGAATAATTCACCCCTCCACTTT
CASSRRDRNNSPLHF
>TRBV9|-|few|TRBJ2-2
TGTGCCAGCAGCGTGGGCAGGGGTGGTAATACCGGGGAGCTGTTTTTT
CASSVGRGGNTGELFF
>TRBV9|TRBD2|-|TRBJ2-2
TGTGCCAGCAGCACCCCTGGACTAGCGGGGGGGTCCGGGGAGCTGTTTTTT
CASSTPGLAGGSGELFF
>TRBV3-1/TRBV3-2|TRBD1|-|TRBJ2-5
TGTGCCAGCAGCCAAGGGACAGGGGCCAACCAAGAGACCCAGTACTTC
CASSQGTGANQETQYF
>TRBV19|TRBD1|-|TRBJ1-1
TGTGCCAGCACCACCGGGACAGGGGGCTCTCACACTGAAGCTTTCTTT
CASTTGTGGSHTEAFF
>TRBV5-1|-|-|TRBJ2-7
TGCGCCAGCAGCTTGAGCAGGTGGTCTTACGAGCAGTACTTC
CASSLSRWSYEQYF
>TRBV28|-|-|TRBJ2-7
TGTGCCAGCAGTCCACCCCAATTAGCATACGAGCAGTACTTC
CASSPPQLAYEQYF
>TRBV9|TRBD2|-|TRBJ2-7
TGTGCCAGCAGCGTTTCAGGGCTAGCGGGAGGCGAGCAGTACTTC
CASSVSGLAGGEQYF
>TRBV4-3|TRBD1|-|TRBJ1-2
TGCGCCAGCAGCCAAGGACAGGGGGGATATGGCTACACCTTC
CASSQGQGGYGYTF
>TRBV3-1/TRBV3-2|-|-|TRBJ2-7
TGTGCCAGCAGCAATATCTACGAGCAGTACTTC
CASSNIYEQYF
>TRBV24-1|-|-|TRBJ1-2
TGTGCCACCAGTGAGGCCAACTATGGCTACACCTTC
CATSEANYGYTF
>TRBV6-5|TRBD2|-|TRBJ2-1
TGTGCCAGCAATAGAGGACTAGCGGATAACAATGAGCAGTTCTTC
CASNRGLADNNEQFF
>TRBV7-3|-|-|TRBJ1-1
TGTGCCAGCAGCTCAGGGCTGAACACTGAAGCTTTCTTT
CASSSGLNTEAFF
>TRBV14|-|-|TRBJ1-4
TGTGCCAGCAGCGTATGGGGCGGTGAAAAACTGTTTTTT
CASSVWGGEKLFF
>TRBV25-1|TRBD1|-|TRBJ1-5
TGTGCCAGCAGGGCGACAGGGCTTTATCAGCCCCAGCATTTT
CASRATGLYQPQHF
>TRBV10-3|-|-|TRBJ2-7
TGTGCCATCGGAACAGGGACGACAAACTACGAGCAGTACTTC
CAIGTGTTNYEQYF
>TRBV5-4|TRBD1|-|TRBJ1-2
TGTGCCAGCAGCCTAGGGGGCGCCTATGGCTACACCTTC
CASSLGGAYGYTF
>TRBV3-1/TRBV3-2|TRBD1|once|TRBJ2-1
TGTGCCAGCAGCCAAGAGCTGCCGTTGACAGGGACAGGGAATGAGCAGTTCTTC
CASSQELPLTGTGNEQFF
>TRBV28|TRBD2|-|TRBJ2-1
TGTGCCAGCAGTCGTGGACTAGCGGGATACAATGAGCAGTTCTTC
CASSRGLAGYNEQFF
>TRBV2|-|-|TRBJ1-2
TGTGCCAGCAGTGGCCGGACGTGGGGCGAGAACTATGGCTACACCTTC
CASSGRTWGENYGYTF
>TRBV4-2|-|-|TRBJ1-1
TGTGCCAGCAGCCAAGCACTCAGGGTCTACACTGAAGCTTTCTTT
CASSQALRVYTEAFF
>TRBV11-3|TRBD2|-|TRBJ2-1
TGTGCCAGCAGCCCCACTAGCGGCAGATACAATGAGCAGTTCTTC
CASSPTSGRYNEQFF
>TRBV7-2|TRBD2|-|TRBJ2-7
TGTGCCAGCAGCCCCGGGGGGAGCGGGAGGGCCTGGGGGCAGTACTTC
CASSPGGSGRAWGQYF
>TRBV7-2|TRBD1|once|TRBJ1-2
TGTGCCAGCAGCTTGGGACAGAACTATGGCTACACCTTC
CASSLGQNYGYTF
>TRBV5-8|-|-|TRBJ1-1
TGTGCCAGCAGCTTGTTTCGGGGGGCGCAAGGTAGCACTGAAGCTTTCTTT
CASSLFRGAQGSTEAFF
>TRBV16|-|-|TRBJ1-4
TGTGCCAGCAGCCGCCAGGGGCGCGAAAAACTGTTTTTT
CASSRQGREKLFF
>TRBV7-2|-|-|TRBJ1-3
TGTGCCAGCAGCTTAGCAAATGTTCTAAGAAACACCATATATTTT
CASSLANVLRNTIYF
>TRBV7-7|-|-|TRBJ2-5
TGTGCTAGCAGCCGGACTCTCTTTCGGGAGACCCAGTACTTC
CASSRTLFRETQYF